The 13 T cell receptor beta chains given below trace back to one sample, sequenced in a study of T cells in Graves' hyperthyroidism and ophthalmopathy. TCR beta CDR3 regions were amplified from RNA. Researchers ran a first-round RT-PCR on the TCR CDR3 using the HTBI primer set. TCRdb re-called the multiplex PCR reads through MiXCR, storing one row per CDR3 protein. Of a few hundred thousand distinct CDR3 sequences in the sample, about 15% were seen once. Sequences were obtained from blood. The origin of the receptors is a woman in her 30s with Graves' hyperthyroidism that later progressed to Graves' ophthalmopathy.

This clonotype was seen repeatedly, ten times or more. The rearrangement links TRBV12-3 or TRBV12-4 to TRBJ2-2, with D possibly TRBD1 on 5 matching bases. V gave up 6 bases and J gave up 3 bases, with 14 bases separating them. The CDR3 consists of 15 residues. CDR3 protein: CASRRKGADTGELFF. The CDR3 bases are TGTGCCAGCAGACGGAAAGGGGCGGACACCGGGGAGCTGTTTTTT.

To note about this clonotype: A much larger clonotype is one base distant, so this may be a read error. The rearrangement uses TRBV12-5 and TRBJ2-7, with D possibly TRBD2 on 6 matching bases. The ends were cut back, 5 bases at V and 3 bases at J, with 20 bases in the middle. The length of the CDR3 is 16 residues. From germline, CDR1 is LGHNT and CDR2 FRNRAP. CDR3 nucleotide sequence: TGTGCTAGTGGTCCCTGTCCTAGCGCCGTGGGCTACGAGCAGTACTTC. It encodes CASGPCPSAVGYEQYF. Supplemented by reference TRBV12-5 and TRBJ2-7, the full variable domain reads DARVTQTPRHKVTEMGQEVTMRCQPILGHNTVFWYRQTMMQGLELLAYFRNRAPLDDSGMPKDRFSAEMPDATLATLKIQPSEPRDSAVYFCASGPCPSAVGYEQYFGPGTRLTVT.

This clonotype showed up many times. This chain joins TRBV2 and TRBJ1-1, with D tentatively TRBD1 (6 bases). The CDR3 consists of 15 residues. In germline, CDR1 is SNHLY, CDR2 FYNNEI. V lost 3 bases and J 7 bases, leaving 18 bases between the germline ends. The CDR3 protein is CASSDRKTGLGEAFF. The CDR3 DNA reads as TGTGCCAGCAGTGACAGAAAAACAGGGCTCGGTGAAGCTTTCTTT.

This clonotype appeared a few times. V gene TRBV6-2 or TRBV6-3 combines with J gene TRBJ2-7; possibly TRBD2 for D (6 bases). The V and J ends lost 1 base and 2 bases respectively, with 12 bases between them. CDR1 and CDR2 (germline): MNHEY, SVGEGT. This CDR3 has 15 amino acids. The CDR3 here is CASSYLGGQTYEQYF. The CDR3 DNA reads as TGTGCCAGCAGTTACTTGGGGGGTCAAACCTACGAGCAGTACTTC.

The rearrangement links TRBV7-9 to TRBJ2-5; a weak D match, TRBD2 (6 bases). Germline V gene lookup returns CDR1 SEHNR and CDR2 FQNEAQ (reference sequence). Trimming left V 4 bases short and J 7 bases short, with 19 bases between. The CDR3 is made up of 15 amino acids. The CDR3 protein is CASSSHGGVEGTQYF. The CDR3, as DNA: TGTGCCAGCAGCTCACATGGAGGGGTGGAGGGGACCCAGTACTTC. The variable domain in full, completed from reference TRBV7-9 and TRBJ2-5, reads DTGVSQNPRHKITKRGQNVTFRCDPISEHNRLYWYRQTLGQGPEFLTYFQNEAQLEKSRLLSDRFSAERPKGSFSTLEIQRTEQGDSAMYLCASSSHGGVEGTQYFGPGTRLLVL.

This clonotype was observed many times. The V gene is TRBV7-2, the J gene TRBJ1-5, with TRBD1 as a possible D gene (5 bases). Germline CDR1 is SGHTA and CDR2 is FQGNSA. Trimming pared 3 bases from V and 2 bases from J, leaving 11 bases between. The CDR3 consists of 15 residues. The CDR3 DNA is TGTGCCAGCAGCTTGGAAGGGGATCGCAATCAGCCCCAGCATTTT. Translating gives CASSLEGDRNQPQHF.

This clonotype has a handful of counts. V and J are TRBV5-1 and TRBJ2-3; 12 positions agree with TRBD2. The V gene end was trimmed by 1 base and the J gene end by 4 bases; junction bases not matched to a gene: 4. Germline V gene data show CDR1 as SGHRS and CDR2 as YFSETQ. This CDR3 contains 16 residues. The CDR3 nucleotides read TGCGCCAGCAGCTTGAACCTAGCGGGAGGGGCAGATACGCAGTATTTT. It is translated as CASSLNLAGGADTQYF. Filled out from reference TRBV5-1 and TRBJ2-3, the complete variable domain reads KAGVTQTPRYLIKTRGQQVTLSCSPISGHRSVSWYQQTPGQGLQFLFEYFSETQRNKGNFPGRFSGRQFSNSRSEMNVSTLELGDSALYLCASSLNLAGGADTQYFGPGTRLTVL.

This clonotype was seen at least ten times. The V gene is TRBV24-1, the J gene TRBJ2-5, with 11 positions matching TRBD1. The germline gives CDR1 KGHDR, CDR2 SFDVKD. This CDR3 has 17 residues. J lost 5 bases, V lost 4 bases, and 11 bases had no gene match. CDR3 region: CATSDPGQGASAETQYF. The CDR3 DNA is TGTGCCACCAGTGACCCCGGACAGGGGGCGTCGGCGGAGACCCAGTACTTC.

The table lists this clonotype with many counts. The genes are TRBV4-3 and TRBJ1-4, with D perhaps matching TRBD1 (5 bases). V was shortened by 0 bases and J by 1 base, with 15 bases between the two germline ends. Germline V lookup: CDR1 LGHNA, CDR2 YSLEER. The CDR3 spans 18 residues. CDR3 sequence reads: CASSQDSQGRGTNEKLFF. The CDR3 DNA reads TGCGCCAGCAGCCAAGACTCCCAGGGTCGAGGAACTAATGAAAAACTGTTTTTT.

This clonotype was counted at least ten times. The chain links TRBV27 to TRBJ1-5; 9 bases align to TRBD1. V trimming: 3 bases; J trimming: 3 bases; junction bases outside the gene matches: 9. In germline, CDR1 is MNHEY, CDR2 SMNVEV (reference sequence). The CDR3 loop spans 17 amino acids. The CDR3, as DNA: TGTGCCAGCAGTTTCTATCGGGGACAGGGTTACAATCAGCCCCAGCATTTT. As protein: CASSFYRGQGYNQPQHF.

This clonotype has only a few counts. This chain joins TRBV12-3 or TRBV12-4 and TRBJ2-4; D might be TRBD2 (6 bases). CDR3 length equals 12 residues. Trimming shortened V by 8 bases and J by 9 bases, and 14 bases separated the two germline ends. The CDR3 reads CASGRLGGIQYF. CDR3 nucleotide sequence: TGTGCCAGCGGCCGACTAGGCGGCATTCAGTACTTC.

V is TRBV20-1 and J is TRBJ2-5; D may be TRBD2 (7 bases). The CDR3 runs 17 residues. Trimming took 3 bases from V and 2 from J, leaving 22 bases between them. Germline V gene sequence: CDR1 DFQATT, CDR2 SNEGSKA (reference sequence). The CDR3 here is CSARGAGVVRIQETQYF. The DNA for the CDR3 is TGCAGTGCTAGGGGGGCGGGGGTAGTGCGAATACAAGAGACCCAGTACTTC.

This clonotype was observed a few times. V gene TRBV28 combines with J gene TRBJ1-5; TRBD1 aligns across 10 bases. The junction had 8 bases not matched to a gene; V was cut back by 6 bases and J by 3 bases. CDR3 length: 16 residues. CDR1 is MDHEN and CDR2 is SYDVKM in the germline V gene. The CDR3 reads CASRATGGAFNQPQHF. The CDR3 region has the DNA TGTGCCAGCAGGGCGACAGGGGGCGCCTTCAATCAGCCCCAGCATTTT.